Listed here are 27 T cell receptor beta chains from one sample, sequenced in a study of T cell responses to AZD1222 COVID-19 vaccine. Sequencing was performed with immunoSEQ multiplex PCR; in TCRdb, only in-frame clones are kept and a portion is missing. Here the sample spans about 85,000 clones, roughly nine tenths being singletons. The sample here was peripheral blood, taken on day 0 of AZD1222 vaccination. The receptors were gathered from an adult in good health.

V usage is TRBV28 and J usage is TRBJ2-5, with 8 bases aligning to TRBD1. The CDR3 has 15 amino acids. Germline CDR1 is MDHEN and CDR2 is SYDVKM. Trimming took 5 bases from V and 5 from J; bases not matched to a gene: 10. CDR3 DNA sequence: TGTGCCAGCAGTCTACCCCAGGGGGCGGGGGAGACCCAGTACTTC. Amino acid sequence: CASSLPQGAGETQYF.

This clone has just one count. The same CDR3 is also encoded by other DNA sequences in this sample. V gene TRBV7-2 combines with J gene TRBJ1-1, with unresolved D. The CDR3 has 15 amino acids. Trimming cost V 1 base and J 1 base, with 10 bases left between them. Germline V gene lookup returns CDR1 SGHTA and CDR2 FQGNSA. CDR3 loop: CASSLDHFKNTEAFF. As DNA, the CDR3 is TGTGCCAGCAGCTTAGATCATTTCAAGAACACTGAAGCTTTCTTT.

V is TRBV6-5 and J is TRBJ2-3; perhaps TRBD1 as D (7 bases). V was clipped by 7 bases and J by 6 bases, with 17 bases between them. This CDR3 region has 14 residues. Germline V gene data show CDR1 as MNHEY and CDR2 as SVGAGI. CDR3 nucleotide sequence: TGTGCCAGCACAGCAGGGGGAGGTTTTGATACGCAGTATTTT. It specifies CASTAGGGFDTQYF.

The chain combines TRBV28 with TRBJ1-3; D is unresolved. CDR1 and CDR2 from the germline V gene are MDHEN and SYDVKM. V lost 4 bases and J 4 bases, leaving 5 bases between the germline ends. The CDR3 loop spans 12 amino acids. DNA for the CDR3: TGTGCCAGCAGTTCGGTGGGAAACACCATATATTTT. Its protein product is CASSSVGNTIYF.

The chain joins TRBV19 to TRBJ2-1; 10 bases align to TRBD2. Germline V lookup: CDR1 LNHDA, CDR2 SQIVND (reference sequence). The CDR3 runs to 17 residues. J was trimmed by 2 bases and V by 3 bases; bases with no gene match: 7. The CDR3 reads CASSIASGSLTYNEQFF. The CDR3 nucleotides read TGTGCCAGTAGTATTGCTAGCGGGAGCCTCACCTACAATGAGCAGTTCTTC.

This clone occurred once. The V and J genes are TRBV2 and TRBJ2-4; TRBD2 matches at 10 bases. The CDR3 contains 14 residues. The germline V gene encodes CDR1 SNHLY and CDR2 FYNNEI. V was clipped by 6 bases and J by 4 bases; unmatched bases: 3. The CDR3 sequence is CASSGTSEKNIQYF. The CDR3 nucleotides are TGTGCCAGCAGCGGGACTAGCGAGAAAAACATTCAGTACTTC.

CDR3 nucleotides: TGTGCCAGTACTCCACAGGGTGGCCCGGGGACCCAGTACTTC. Translated, it gives CASTPQGGPGTQYF. This chain joins TRBV28 and TRBJ2-5; D might be TRBD1 (6 bases). CDR3 length: 14 amino acids. V was cut by 9 bases and J by 7 bases, with 21 bases left in between. Germline V CDR1 and CDR2: MDHEN, SYDVKM. Complete variable domain (other parts from reference TRBV28 and TRBJ2-5): DVKVTQSSRYLVKRTGEKVFLECVQDMDHENMFWYRQDPGLGLRLIYFSYDVKMKEKGDIPEGYSVSREKKERFSLILESASTNQTSMYLCASTPQGGPGTQYFGPGTRLLVL.

This chain links TRBV10-2 with TRBJ1-2; D possibly corresponds to TRBD1 (6 bases). Germline CDR1 reads WSHSY; CDR2 reads SAAADI. V was shortened by 2 bases and J by 0 bases, with 13 bases between the two germline ends. The CDR3 is made up of 16 amino acids. CDR3 residues: CASSEVGTYANYGYTF. The CDR3 DNA sequence: TGCGCCAGCAGTGAGGTTGGGACATACGCTAACTATGGCTACACCTTC.

This clone is classed as medium-sized. The genes are TRBV5-6 and TRBJ2-1, with TRBD2 matching 8 bases. The CDR3 runs to 14 residues. Germline V gene data show CDR1 as SGHDT and CDR2 as YYEEEE. With V trimmed by 1 base and J by 9 bases, 6 bases remained unmatched. CDR3 region: CASSLSGSVVEQFF. CDR3 nucleotide sequence: TGTGCCAGCAGCTTGAGCGGGAGTGTAGTTGAGCAGTTCTTC.

The V and J genes are TRBV28 and TRBJ2-7, with D perhaps TRBD1 or TRBD2 (5 bases each). Germline V gene data show CDR1 as MDHEN and CDR2 as SYDVKM. Trimming took 2 bases from V and 0 from J, leaving 8 bases between them. The CDR3 is made up of 14 amino acids. CDR3 loop: CASSLKGSSYEQYF. CDR3 nucleotides: TGTGCCAGCAGTTTAAAGGGGAGCTCCTACGAGCAGTACTTC. Filled out from reference TRBV28 and TRBJ2-7, the complete variable domain reads DVKVTQSSRYLVKRTGEKVFLECVQDMDHENMFWYRQDPGLGLRLIYFSYDVKMKEKGDIPEGYSVSREKKERFSLILESASTNQTSMYLCASSLKGSSYEQYFGPGTRLTVT.

The chain uses TRBV11-3 and TRBJ2-3; no reliable D call. The CDR3 extends over 17 amino acids. The germline CDR1 and CDR2 sequences are SGHNT and YENEEA. Trimming left V 5 bases short and J 3 bases short, with 21 bases between. The CDR3 is CASSTPPTWWVTDTQYF. The CDR3 nucleotides are TGTGCCAGCAGCACTCCCCCGACTTGGTGGGTGACAGATACGCAGTATTTT.

The V and J genes are TRBV3-1 (or the pseudogene TRBV3-2) and TRBJ2-1; the match to TRBD1 covers 10 bases. The ends lost 4 bases at V and 4 bases at J; junction bases unmatched: 7. The germline V gene has CDR1 LGHDT and CDR2 YNNKEL (reference sequence). The CDR3 is 16 amino acids. In DNA, the CDR3 is TGTGCCAGCAGCCTCTACCGGGACAGGGGTTACAATGAGCAGTTCTTC. Protein sequence: CASSLYRDRGYNEQFF.

The rearrangement joins TRBV5-4 to TRBJ1-1; 11 positions match TRBD1. CDR3 length: 14 amino acids. Germline CDR1 is SGHNT and CDR2 is YYREEE (reference sequence). Unmatched junction bases numbered 2, after V lost 3 bases and J lost 4 bases. The CDR3 region has the DNA TGTGCCAGCAGCTGGGACAGGGGGGGCACTGAAGCTTTCTTT. It is translated as CASSWDRGGTEAFF.

The V and J genes are TRBV18 and TRBJ1-1; perhaps TRBD1 as D (6 bases). V lost 6 bases, J lost 1 base, and 24 bases lay in between. Germline V CDR1 and CDR2: KGHSH, LQKENI. The CDR3 is 18 residues long. The CDR3 spells CASSTTQVQGGKNTEAFF. The CDR3 nucleotides are TGTGCCAGCTCGACCACCCAGGTACAGGGAGGCAAGAACACTGAAGCTTTCTTT.

The genes are TRBV29-1 and TRBJ2-7; D assignment may be TRBD1 or TRBD2 (9 bases each). The V end was cut by 4 bases, the J end by 7 bases, with 20 bases between. The CDR3 covers 14 residues. Looked up from germline, CDR1 is SQVTM and CDR2 is ANQGSEA. The CDR3 loop is CSVGPTSGQGEQYF. CDR3 in DNA: TGCAGCGTTGGCCCGACTAGCGGACAGGGGGAGCAGTACTTC.

The J gene is TRBJ1-1, the V gene TRBV18; D may be TRBD1 (6 bases). This CDR3 has 14 residues. The V and J ends lost 2 bases and 3 bases respectively, with 10 bases between them. Germline assignment: CDR1 KGHSH and CDR2 LQKENI. The CDR3 spells CASSPAQGYTEAFF. The DNA for the CDR3 is TGTGCCAGCTCACCAGCACAGGGATACACTGAAGCTTTCTTT.

This clone has at least ten counts. This chain links TRBV14 with TRBJ1-6; D is undetermined. CDR3 size: 14 residues. V was cut by 1 base and J by 7 bases, with 8 bases left in between. CDR1 is SGHDN and CDR2 is FVKESK in the germline V gene. The CDR3 sequence is CASSQGLVNSPLHF. The CDR3 coding sequence is TGTGCCAGCAGCCAAGGGCTAGTGAATTCACCCCTCCACTTT.

The chain couples TRBV6-5 to TRBJ1-1; perhaps TRBD1 as D (6 bases). V was cut by 5 bases and J by 6 bases, with 13 bases left in between. The CDR3 extends over 13 amino acids. Germline V gives CDR1 MNHEY, CDR2 SVGAGI. As DNA, the CDR3 is TGTGCCAGCAGTACCCCTCGGACAGCTGAAGCTTTCTTT. Its translation is CASSTPRTAEAFF.

The V and J genes are TRBV27 and TRBJ1-2, with 10 nucleotides matching TRBD1. The CDR3 consists of 16 residues. Germline CDR1 MNHEY, CDR2 SMNVEV (reference sequence). V shed 2 bases, J shed 4 bases, and the junction held 7 bases outside the gene matches. The chain's CDR3 is CASSLIPRTGGYGYTF. In DNA, the CDR3 is TGTGCCAGCAGTTTAATTCCCCGGACAGGGGGCTATGGCTACACCTTC.

This chain joins TRBV7-2 and TRBJ2-7; D not resolved. V was pared by 5 bases and J by 6 bases, with 8 bases between. Germline CDR1 and CDR2: SGHTA and FQGNSA. CDR3 size: 11 residues. CDR3 residues: CASSRTVEQYF. Written as DNA, the CDR3 is TGTGCCAGCAGCCGAACAGTCGAGCAGTACTTC.

V is TRBV7-2 and J is TRBJ1-2; unclear D gene. The CDR3 length is 15 residues. Trimming removed 3 bases from V and 4 bases from J, with 15 bases in between. CDR1 is SGHTA and CDR2 is FQGNSA in the germline V gene. CDR3 bases: TGTGCCAGCAGCTTGCCGGGCCGATTGGGCTATGGCTACACCTTC. Protein product: CASSLPGRLGYGYTF.

V is TRBV28 and J is TRBJ1-2; TRBD1 matches at 9 bases. V trimming: 7 bases; J trimming: 8 bases; junction bases outside the gene matches: 14. This CDR3 is 15 amino acids long. The germline V gene encodes CDR1 MDHEN and CDR2 SYDVKM. CDR3 in amino acids: CASTPGGQGKIGYTF. CDR3 in DNA: TGTGCCAGCACCCCAGGGGGACAGGGTAAGATCGGCTACACCTTC.

This clone was detected a few times. The CDR3 protein is CASSFSGKGSYEQYF. The CDR3 coding sequence is TGTGCCAGCAGCTTCAGCGGGAAGGGTTCCTACGAGCAGTACTTC. The rearrangement uses TRBV7-2 and TRBJ2-7; 7 nucleotides match TRBD2. There are 15 residues in the CDR3. Unmatched junction bases numbered 6, after V lost 3 bases and J lost 1 base. Germline V gene sequence: CDR1 SGHTA, CDR2 FQGNSA.

Only a few counts were recorded for this clone. The chain links TRBV19 to TRBJ2-3; the match to TRBD1 covers 11 bases. The ends lost 6 bases at V and 5 bases at J; junction bases unmatched: 7. The germline CDR1 and CDR2 sequences are LNHDA and SQIVND (reference sequence). The CDR3 runs to 15 residues. As DNA, the CDR3 is TGTGCCAGTAGGGGATGGACAGGGGGCAGAGATACGCAGTATTTT. Residues: CASRGWTGGRDTQYF.

This sequence joins TRBV5-4 and TRBJ1-1; D not certain. CDR1 and CDR2 (germline): SGHNT, YYREEE (reference sequence). V gave up 3 bases and J gave up 7 bases, with 19 bases separating them. CDR3 length: 15 amino acids. CDR3 amino acids: CASSSPGKPDFEAFF. CDR3 DNA: TGTGCCAGCAGCTCCCCGGGGAAGCCCGATTTTGAAGCTTTCTTT. Together with reference TRBV5-4 and TRBJ1-1, the CDR3 gives the full variable domain: ETGVTQSPTHLIKTRGQQVTLRCSSQSGHNTVSWYQQALGQGPQFIFQYYREEENGRGNFPPRFSGLQFPNYSSELNVNALELDDSALYLCASSSPGKPDFEAFFGQGTRLTVV.

The gene calls are TRBV30 and TRBJ2-5; D is unclear. Germline V lookup: CDR1 GTSNPN, CDR2 SVGIG (reference sequence). Trimming removed 2 bases from V and 5 bases from J, with 12 bases in between. This CDR3 spans 13 amino acids. This CDR3 reads CAWSRWGIETQYF. DNA of the CDR3: TGTGCCTGGAGTCGATGGGGAATCGAGACCCAGTACTTC. Drawing the rest from reference TRBV30 and TRBJ2-5, the complete variable domain is SQTIHQWPATLVQPVGSPLSLECTVEGTSNPNLYWYRQAAGRGLQLLFYSVGIGQISSEVPQNLSASRPQDRQFILSSKKLLLSDSGFYLCAWSRWGIETQYFGPGTRLLVL.

The CDR3 region has the DNA TGTGCCAGTAGTATAACGGGGGGCGCAGGGCTCTACGAGCAGTACTTC. It encodes CASSITGGAGLYEQYF. The rearrangement uses TRBV19 and TRBJ2-7; D is perhaps TRBD2 (7 bases). V lost 2 bases to trimming and J lost 3 bases, with 17 bases between them. The length of the CDR3 is 16 residues. Germline CDR1 is LNHDA and CDR2 is SQIVND (reference sequence).